This entry lists 31 T cell receptor beta chains sequenced from one sample in a study of shared clonotypes between healthy human individuals. Method: immunoSEQ multiplex PCR; TCRdb's copy keeps in-frame clones and lacks some. The sample shows around 1.1 million clones, approximately 80% of them seen only once. The material sequenced was memory CD4+ T cells from PBMCs. Subset given: CD45RA-negative fraction. All receptors come from a man younger than 35 in good health. Some clones in this sample may be carry-over from other donors' samples.

The DNA for the CDR3 is TGTGCCAGCAGCCCCCAGGGGCCCTCGAACACCGGGGAGCTGTTTTTT. It encodes CASSPQGPSNTGELFF. The V and J genes are TRBV7-3 and TRBJ2-2; perhaps TRBD1 as D (6 bases). The CDR3 has 16 residues. V was cut by 5 bases and J by 0 bases, with 13 bases left in between. Germline-derived CDR1 and CDR2 are SGHTA and FQGTGA.

V and J are TRBV4-1 and TRBJ2-1; D unresolved. The V end lost 0 bases, the J end lost 0 bases, and 9 bases lay between the germline ends. The germline V gene encodes CDR1 MGHRA and CDR2 YSYEKL. The CDR3 extends over 16 amino acids. The CDR3 coding sequence is TGCGCCAGCAGCCAAGATTTCCATAGCTCCTACAATGAGCAGTTCTTC. Amino acids: CASSQDFHSSYNEQFF.

The chain is built from TRBV28 and TRBJ2-7, with TRBD2 identical over 8 bases. Trimming removed 2 bases from V and 2 bases from J; junction bases left unmatched: 5. The CDR3 spans 15 residues. Germline V CDR1 and CDR2: MDHEN, SYDVKM. In DNA form, the CDR3 reads TGTGCCAGCAGTTTACCGGCAGCGGGGGCCTACGAGCAGTACTTC. Translated, it gives CASSLPAAGAYEQYF.

V and J are TRBV28 and TRBJ1-1; no clear D gene. Germline-derived CDR1 and CDR2 are MDHEN and SYDVKM. The V and J ends lost 3 bases and 0 bases respectively, with 5 bases between them. CDR3 size: 13 residues. The CDR3 region is CASSFSVNTEAFF. Here the CDR3 DNA reads TGTGCCAGCAGTTTTTCAGTGAACACTGAAGCTTTCTTT.

Notes on this clone: This same CDR3 is encoded by further DNA sequences in the sample. The rearrangement links TRBV28 to TRBJ1-2, with 8 positions matching TRBD1. The CDR3 is 17 residues long. Germline V gene data show CDR1 as MDHEN and CDR2 as SYDVKM. V shed 4 bases, J shed 10 bases, and the junction held 20 bases outside the gene matches. CDR3 sequence (DNA): TGTGCCAGCAGTTCCCCAGGGGGCGGGGGGCGCTGGTTGGACTACACCTTC. It encodes CASSSPGGGGRWLDYTF.

This sequence joins TRBV25-1 and TRBJ2-1; the D call may be TRBD1 or TRBD2 (5 bases each). V gave up 3 bases and J gave up 0 bases, with 15 bases separating them. Germline-derived CDR1 and CDR2 are MGHDK and SYGVNS. The length of the CDR3 is 17 residues. This CDR3 reads CASSESPGRTSYNEQFF. The CDR3 nucleotides read TGTGCCAGCAGTGAGAGCCCGGGGCGGACCTCCTACAATGAGCAGTTCTTC. Full variable domain (remainder filled in from reference TRBV25-1 and TRBJ2-1): EADIYQTPRYLVIGTGKKITLECSQTMGHDKMYWYQQDPGMELHLIHYSYGVNSTEKGDLSSESTVSRIRTEHFPLTLESARPSHTSQYLCASSESPGRTSYNEQFFGPGTRLTVL.

The V gene is TRBV5-1, the J gene TRBJ2-2, with 11 nucleotides matching TRBD2. V was pared by 5 bases and J by 0 bases, with 3 bases of the junction left unmatched. This CDR3 has 16 amino acids. Germline V lookup: CDR1 SGHRS, CDR2 YFSETQ. For the CDR3, the DNA is TGCGCCAGCAGGATAGCGGGAGGGCCGAACACCGGGGAGCTGTTTTTT. Amino acid sequence: CASRIAGGPNTGELFF.

This chain links TRBV6-5 with TRBJ1-4; 7 nucleotides align to TRBD1. Germline assignment: CDR1 MNHEY and CDR2 SVGAGI. The J segment lost 4 bases and the V segment lost 6 bases, leaving 5 bases of the junction unmatched. This CDR3 region has 14 residues. Here the CDR3 DNA reads TGTGCCAGCAGCCGACAGGGCGGTAATGAAAAACTGTTTTTT. As protein: CASSRQGGNEKLFF.

The rearrangement links TRBV5-1 to TRBJ2-4; no reliable D call. V was pared by 3 bases and J by 3 bases, with 13 bases between. The germline CDR1 and CDR2 sequences are SGHRS and YFSETQ. There are 15 residues in the CDR3. CDR3 residues: CASSWTADHKNIQYF. The CDR3 nucleotides are TGCGCCAGCAGCTGGACCGCAGACCACAAAAACATTCAGTACTTC.

The chain joins TRBV7-7 to TRBJ2-3, with 12 bases aligning to TRBD2. Germline CDR1 and CDR2: SSHAT and FNYEAQ (reference sequence). V was clipped by 6 bases and J by 6 bases; unmatched bases: 7. The CDR3 is made up of 15 amino acids. As DNA, the CDR3 is TGTGCCAGCAGTAAGACTAGCGGGGGCCGGGATACGCAGTATTTT. Translation: CASSKTSGGRDTQYF.

The V and J genes are TRBV4-1 and TRBJ2-2, with D possibly matching TRBD2 (6 bases). Germline-derived CDR1 and CDR2 are MGHRA and YSYEKL. The CDR3 runs to 15 residues. Trimming took off 3 bases at V and 0 bases at J, with 8 bases between the two ends. DNA of the CDR3: TGCGCCAGCAGCCAGGACTACCCGAACACCGGGGAGCTGTTTTTT. Amino acid sequence: CASSQDYPNTGELFF.

The chain employs TRBV9 and TRBJ2-4; no clear D. Trimming stripped 0 bases from V and 2 bases from J, with 12 bases between. The V gene's germline CDR1 is SGDLS and CDR2 YYNGEE. This CDR3 has 16 amino acids. CDR3 DNA: TGTGCCAGCAGCGTAGGGTGGTCCGGGTCCAAAAACATTCAGTACTTC. Translation: CASSVGWSGSKNIQYF.

This clone was recorded only once. Germline and junction disagree at one end, which may indicate a read error. This chain joins TRBV7-9 and TRBJ2-1; the D gene is possibly TRBD2 (5 bases). Germline lookup yields CDR1 SEHNR and CDR2 FQNEAQ (reference sequence). The CDR3 totals 15 residues. The CDR3 reads CASSLALGSYNEQFF. In DNA form, the CDR3 reads TGTGCCAGCAGCCTAGCCCTGGGGTCCTACAATGAGCAGTTCTTC.

The genes are TRBV6-4 and TRBJ1-3; 9 positions agree with TRBD1. This CDR3 is built from 13 residues. Germline V gene data show CDR1 as MRHNA and CDR2 as SNTAGT. V was pared by 6 bases and J by 4 bases, with 1 base of the junction left unmatched. This chain's CDR3 is CASRDRGGNTIYF. In DNA form, the CDR3 reads TGTGCCAGCAGGGACAGGGGAGGAAACACCATATATTTT.

A few counts support this clone. Other DNA sequences in the same sample also yield this CDR3. V and J are TRBV9 and TRBJ2-5, with 10 bases identical to TRBD2. The V segment lost 3 bases and the J segment 2 bases; nucleotides outside the gene matches: 4. Germline V gene lookup returns CDR1 SGDLS and CDR2 YYNGEE. This CDR3 spans 15 amino acids. The CDR3 reads CASSAGTSAQETQYF. CDR3 coding DNA: TGTGCCAGCAGCGCCGGGACTAGCGCGCAAGAGACCCAGTACTTC. Based on the CDR3 plus reference TRBV9 and TRBJ2-5, the full variable domain is DSGVTQTPKHLITATGQRVTLRCSPRSGDLSVYWYQQSLDQGLQFLIQYYNGEERAKGNILERFSAQQFPDLHSELNLSSLELGDSALYFCASSAGTSAQETQYFGPGTRLLVL.

The chain combines TRBV6-1 with TRBJ2-7; TRBD2 matches at 11 bases. CDR1 MNHNS and CDR2 SASEGT come from the germline V gene. V was clipped by 3 bases and J by 2 bases; unmatched bases: 3. The CDR3 consists of 15 residues. CDR3 in amino acids: CASSEIAGGPYEQYF. DNA for the CDR3: TGTGCCAGCAGTGAGATAGCGGGAGGGCCCTACGAGCAGTACTTC.

CDR3 in DNA: TGTGCCAGCAGTTATTCTAGCGGGGACGAGCAGTACTTC. The encoded protein is CASSYSSGDEQYF. This chain joins TRBV28 and TRBJ2-7; 9 nucleotides match TRBD2. Trimming removed 4 bases from V and 5 bases from J; junction bases left unmatched: 3. Per germline, CDR1 MDHEN and CDR2 SYDVKM. The CDR3 consists of 13 residues.

The chain has TRBV27 and TRBJ1-4; 10 bases agree with TRBD1. The ends lost 3 bases at V and 8 bases at J; junction bases unmatched: 9. CDR3 length: 16 amino acids. Germline CDR1 reads MNHEY; CDR2 reads SMNVEV (reference sequence). CDR3 DNA: TGTGCCAGCAGTTTGTCAAGGACAGGGGGGGGAGAAAAACTGTTTTTT. This sequence encodes CASSLSRTGGGEKLFF.

About this clone itself: Other DNA sequences in this specimen translate into the identical CDR3. The chain combines TRBV5-1 with TRBJ2-7; the D is unclear. The CDR3 totals 12 residues. The V gene's germline CDR1 is SGHRS and CDR2 YFSETQ. V lost 4 bases to trimming and J lost 3 bases, with 8 bases between them. The CDR3 coding sequence is TGCGCCAGCAGCGGCAGTTTCTACGAGCAGTACTTC. It specifies CASSGSFYEQYF.

The rearrangement uses TRBV7-2 and TRBJ1-4; D uncertain. Germline V gene lookup returns CDR1 SGHTA and CDR2 FQGNSA. V was trimmed by 5 bases and J by 8 bases, leaving 12 bases between them. The CDR3 runs to 13 residues. CDR3 sequence reads: CASSPGPIEKLFF. CDR3 nucleotide sequence: TGTGCCAGCAGCCCCGGGCCGATAGAAAAACTGTTTTTT. The full variable domain, in which reference TRBV7-2 and TRBJ1-4 provide the parts outside the CDR3, is GAGVSQSPSNKVTEKGKDVELRCDPISGHTALYWYRQSLGQGLEFLIYFQGNSAPDKSGLPSDRFSAERTGGSVSTLTIQRTQQEDSAVYLCASSPGPIEKLFFGSGTQLSVL.

The V call is TRBV9, the J call TRBJ1-1; no definite D call. The length of the CDR3 is 14 residues. V was cut by 1 base and J by 6 bases, with 13 bases left in between. The germline gives CDR1 SGDLS, CDR2 YYNGEE. CDR3 protein: CASSVHFEDSEAFF. The CDR3 DNA is TGTGCCAGCAGCGTACACTTTGAAGACTCTGAAGCTTTCTTT.

This clone was counted only a few times. The V call is TRBV4-2, the J call TRBJ1-5; TRBD1 might be the D (6 bases). The CDR3 sequence is 14 residues long. Germline-derived CDR1 and CDR2 are LGHNA and YNFKEQ. V lost 1 base to trimming and J lost 2 bases, with 6 bases between them. Here the CDR3 reads CASSQGQGNQPQHF. CDR3 sequence (DNA): TGTGCCAGCAGCCAAGGACAGGGCAATCAGCCCCAGCATTTT.

This clone was counted a single time. The rearrangement joins TRBV11-1 to TRBJ1-5; D is uncertain. The CDR3 extends over 13 amino acids. Germline V gene lookup returns CDR1 SGHAT and CDR2 FQDESV (reference sequence). V lost 6 bases and J 5 bases, leaving 11 bases between the germline ends. The CDR3 region is CASSYSEDQPQHF. The CDR3 DNA reads as TGTGCCAGCAGTTATAGCGAGGATCAGCCCCAGCATTTT.

The V gene is TRBV7-9, the J gene TRBJ2-1; maybe TRBD2 (5 bases). This CDR3 contains 14 residues. In germline, CDR1 is SEHNR, CDR2 FQNEAQ (reference sequence). The V gene lost 5 bases and the J gene lost 7 bases, with 15 bases spanning the gap. The CDR3 spells CASSLGVSPNEQFF. The CDR3 bases are TGTGCCAGCAGCCTCGGGGTTAGCCCGAATGAGCAGTTCTTC.

This clone was seen at least ten times. The DNA of the CDR3 is TGTGCCAGCAACGGGCTAGCCGAAGAGACCCAGTACTTC. Amino acid sequence: CASNGLAEETQYF. The rearrangement links TRBV5-6 to TRBJ2-5, with a possible D match to TRBD2 (5 bases). The CDR3 contains 13 residues. Germline V CDR1 and CDR2: SGHDT, YYEEEE. V lost 6 bases and J lost 3, with 12 bases in between.

The V call is TRBV7-2, the J call TRBJ1-3; 11 nucleotides agree with TRBD1. The germline V gene has CDR1 SGHTA and CDR2 FQGNSA. The V and J ends lost 4 bases and 4 bases, in that order; junction bases with no gene match: 6. The CDR3 loop spans 16 amino acids. CDR3 sequence: CASSYGQGASGNTIYF. The CDR3 region has the DNA TGTGCCAGCAGCTACGGACAGGGGGCTTCCGGAAACACCATATATTTT.

V gene TRBV28 combines with J gene TRBJ2-1, with 10 positions matching TRBD2. The CDR3 length is 16 residues. Germline V CDR1 and CDR2: MDHEN, SYDVKM. The junction had 7 bases not matched to a gene; V was cut back by 4 bases and J by 4 bases. The CDR3 reads CASSSTTSGPYNEQFF. The CDR3 nucleotides read TGTGCCAGCAGTTCCACGACTAGCGGGCCTTACAATGAGCAGTTCTTC.

The chain has TRBV25-1 and TRBJ1-2; D not resolved. The V gene's germline CDR1 is MGHDK and CDR2 SYGVNS. There are 13 residues in the CDR3. V dropped 3 bases and J dropped 2 bases, with 7 bases sitting between them. The CDR3 DNA follows: TGTGCCAGCAGTGAGGTCAGCAACTATGGCTACACCTTC. Its protein is CASSEVSNYGYTF.

Notes on this clone: This CDR3 is also generated by other DNA sequences in the sample. The chain is built from TRBV5-4 and TRBJ2-7; weak D call: TRBD1 (5 bases). The CDR3 has 13 residues. V lost 4 bases and J 2 bases, leaving 10 bases between the germline ends. CDR1 and CDR2 from the germline V gene are SGHNT and YYREEE (reference sequence). The CDR3: CASSRDRTYEQYF. For the CDR3, the DNA is TGTGCCAGCAGCCGAGACAGAACCTACGAGCAGTACTTC.

This clone appeared a single time. The V gene is TRBV5-4, the J gene TRBJ1-4; D perhaps matches TRBD1 (6 bases). Germline V gene lookup returns CDR1 SGHNT and CDR2 YYREEE (reference sequence). The germline V and J ends were trimmed by 10 bases and 4 bases, with 17 bases remaining between them. CDR3 length: 14 residues. CDR3 DNA: TGTGCCTGTGGTTCGGGGGCTGTTAATGAAAAACTGTTTTTT. This translates into CACGSGAVNEKLFF.

With respect to this clone: The sample carries other DNA sequences with the same CDR3. Here the CDR3 reads CASGSSGANVLTF. For the CDR3, the DNA is TGTGCTAGTGGTTCGTCTGGGGCCAACGTCCTGACTTTC. The chain is built from TRBV12-5 and TRBJ2-6; the D is unclear. Trimming stripped 4 bases from V and 1 base from J, with 2 bases between. This CDR3 comprises 13 residues. Germline V lookup: CDR1 LGHNT, CDR2 FRNRAP.